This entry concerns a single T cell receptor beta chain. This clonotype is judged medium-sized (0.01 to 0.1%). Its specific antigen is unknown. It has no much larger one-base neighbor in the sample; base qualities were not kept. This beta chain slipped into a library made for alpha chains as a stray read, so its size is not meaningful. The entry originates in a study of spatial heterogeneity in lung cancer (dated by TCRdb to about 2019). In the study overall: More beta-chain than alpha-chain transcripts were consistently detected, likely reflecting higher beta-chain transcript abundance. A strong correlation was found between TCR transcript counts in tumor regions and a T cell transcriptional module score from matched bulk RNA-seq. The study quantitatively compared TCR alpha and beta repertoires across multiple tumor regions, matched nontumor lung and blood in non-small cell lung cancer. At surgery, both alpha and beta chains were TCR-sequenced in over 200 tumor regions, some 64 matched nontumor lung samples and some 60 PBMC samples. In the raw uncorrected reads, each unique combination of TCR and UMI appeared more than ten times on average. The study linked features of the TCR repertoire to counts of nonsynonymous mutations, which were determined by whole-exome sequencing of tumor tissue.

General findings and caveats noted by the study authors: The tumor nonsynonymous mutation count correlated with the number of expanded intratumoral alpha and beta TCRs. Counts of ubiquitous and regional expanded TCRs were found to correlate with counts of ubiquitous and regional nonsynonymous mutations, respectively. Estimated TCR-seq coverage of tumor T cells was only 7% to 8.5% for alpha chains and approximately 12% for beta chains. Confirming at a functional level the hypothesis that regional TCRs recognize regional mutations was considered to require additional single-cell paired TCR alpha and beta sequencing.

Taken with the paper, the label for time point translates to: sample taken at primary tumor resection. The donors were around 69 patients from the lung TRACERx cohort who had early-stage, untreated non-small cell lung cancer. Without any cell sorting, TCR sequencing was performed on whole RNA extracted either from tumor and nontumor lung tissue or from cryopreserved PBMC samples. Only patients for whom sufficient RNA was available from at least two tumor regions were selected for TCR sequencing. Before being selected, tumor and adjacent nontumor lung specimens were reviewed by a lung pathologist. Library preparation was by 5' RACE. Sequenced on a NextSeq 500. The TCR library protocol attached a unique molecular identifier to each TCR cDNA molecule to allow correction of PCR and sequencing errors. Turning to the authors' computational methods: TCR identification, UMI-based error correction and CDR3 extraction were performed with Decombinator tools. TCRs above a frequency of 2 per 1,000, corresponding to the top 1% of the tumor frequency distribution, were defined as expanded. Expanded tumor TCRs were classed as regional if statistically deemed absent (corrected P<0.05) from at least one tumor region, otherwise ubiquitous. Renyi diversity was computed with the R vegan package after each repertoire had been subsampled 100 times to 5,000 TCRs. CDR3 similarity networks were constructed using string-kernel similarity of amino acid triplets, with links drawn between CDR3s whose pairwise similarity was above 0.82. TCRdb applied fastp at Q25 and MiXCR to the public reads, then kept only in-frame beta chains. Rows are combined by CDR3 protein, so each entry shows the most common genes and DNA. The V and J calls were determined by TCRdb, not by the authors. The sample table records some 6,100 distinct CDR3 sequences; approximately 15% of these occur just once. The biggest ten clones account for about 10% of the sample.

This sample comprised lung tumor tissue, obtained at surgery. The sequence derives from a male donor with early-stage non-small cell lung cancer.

The DNA sequence reads TGTGCCAGCAGTACCCCCTCCCTAGCGGTAGCAGATACGCAGTATTTT. This is translated as CASSTPSLAVADTQYF. The chain joins TRBV28 to TRBJ2-3, with 7 junctional bases fitting TRBD2. The CDR3 covers 16 residues, taking in both the cysteine and the phenylalanine. The entry retains the CDR3 DNA only, 48 bases that are in frame from base 1. From the germline V gene, CDR1 is MDHEN and CDR2 is SYDVKM. After removal of 5 bases from V and 4 bases from J, the junction retains 12 bases not matched to a gene.